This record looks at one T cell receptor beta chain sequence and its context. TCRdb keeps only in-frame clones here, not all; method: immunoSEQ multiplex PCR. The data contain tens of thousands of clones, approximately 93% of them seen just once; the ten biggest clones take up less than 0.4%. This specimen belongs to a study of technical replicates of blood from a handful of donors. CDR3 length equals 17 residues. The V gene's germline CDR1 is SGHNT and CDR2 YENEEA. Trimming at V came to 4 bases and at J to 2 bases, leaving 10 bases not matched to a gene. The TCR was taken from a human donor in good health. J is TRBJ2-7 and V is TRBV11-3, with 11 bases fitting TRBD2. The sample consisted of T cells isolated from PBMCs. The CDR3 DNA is TGTGCCAGCAGCTCTTATGGGGGACTAGCGGTAACCTACGAGCAGTACTTC. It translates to CASSSYGGLAVTYEQYF.